The 19 T cell receptor beta chains in this list originate from one sample, sequenced in a study of neurological immune-mediated disorders. TCRdb independently ran MiXCR on the 5' RACE reads; one entry per CDR3 protein. Among tens of thousands of distinct CDR3 sequences listed, over 4% were seen once. The sample taken for sequencing was PBMCs. These receptors all stem from a human donor with multiple sclerosis. The donor label of this sample is uncertain.

This clonotype was recorded many times. This chain uses TRBV3-1 with TRBJ2-7; D is unresolved. The CDR3 is 14 residues long. Trimming removed 1 base from V and 1 base from J, with 8 bases in between. From germline, CDR1 is LGHDT and CDR2 YNNKEL (reference sequence). The CDR3 reads CASSQVGRSYEQYF. Written as DNA, the CDR3 is TGTGCCAGCAGCCAAGTTGGACGGTCCTACGAGCAGTACTTC.

This clonotype appeared many times. The chain combines TRBV2 with TRBJ1-1; weak D call: TRBD1 (5 bases). The CDR3 length is 14 residues. The germline V gene has CDR1 SNHLY and CDR2 FYNNEI. V dropped 5 bases and J dropped 5 bases, with 15 bases sitting between them. The CDR3 sequence is CASSRDFPGTEAFF. CDR3 bases: TGTGCCAGCAGTCGGGACTTCCCAGGGACTGAAGCTTTCTTT.

In this sample, this clonotype turned up many times. The chain links TRBV6-2 or TRBV6-3 to TRBJ2-7; 15 bases map to TRBD2. This CDR3 has 15 amino acids. V lost 5 bases, J lost 4 bases, and 3 bases stayed unmatched. Looked up from germline, CDR1 is MNHEY and CDR2 is SVGEGT. This CDR3 is CASSLGTSGGYEQYF. The CDR3 nucleotides read TGTGCCAGCAGTCTCGGGACTAGCGGGGGGTACGAGCAGTACTTC.

This clonotype was recorded many times. The V call is TRBV24-1, the J call TRBJ2-7, with no clear D. Germline CDR1 KGHDR, CDR2 SFDVKD. Trimming took off 6 bases at V and 5 bases at J, with 7 bases between the two ends. The CDR3 contains 11 residues. The CDR3 nucleotides are TGTGCCACCAGTCAGTCCAACGAGCAGTACTTC. It yields the protein CATSQSNEQYF.

This clonotype occurred many times. This chain connects TRBV7-6 to TRBJ1-1; no definite D call. The germline V and J ends were trimmed by 0 bases and 1 base, with 6 bases remaining between them. CDR3 length: 14 amino acids. Germline CDR1 is SGHVS and CDR2 is FNYEAQ. CDR3 loop: CASSLARGNTEAFF. CDR3 in DNA: TGTGCCAGCAGCTTAGCGCGAGGGAACACTGAAGCTTTCTTT.

In this sample, this clonotype turned up many times. V and J are TRBV11-2 and TRBJ2-5, with D possibly being TRBD2 (6 bases). The V end lost 1 base, the J end lost 2 bases, and 23 bases lay between the germline ends. The CDR3 totals 19 residues. Germline V lookup: CDR1 SGHAT, CDR2 FQNNGV. The DNA of the CDR3 is TGTGCCAGCAGCTTAGCTCCTGGGCGGGGAATTTCCCCACAAGAGACCCAGTACTTC. Residues: CASSLAPGRGISPQETQYF.

This clonotype came up many times. The J gene is TRBJ1-6, the V gene TRBV20-1; no definite D call. This CDR3 region has 13 residues. V lost 3 bases, J lost 9 bases, and 12 bases lay in between. The germline V gene encodes CDR1 DFQATT and CDR2 SNEGSKA (reference sequence). CDR3 in DNA: TGCAGTGCTAGTTACGGGCGCGGTTCACCCCTCCACTTT. Protein: CSASYGRGSPLHF.

About this clonotype itself: A much larger clone lies one base from this, so it may be a read error. The chain is built from TRBV5-1 and TRBJ1-4; maybe TRBD1 (5 bases). The germline gives CDR1 SGHRS, CDR2 YFSETQ. The CDR3 has 14 amino acids. CDR3 amino acids: CVSSSGQSHEKLFF. The CDR3 DNA is TGCGTCAGCAGCTCGGGGCAAAGCCATGAAAAACTGTTTTTT.

There are many counts of this clonotype. The chain has TRBV20-1 and TRBJ2-3; D gene ambiguous. This CDR3 has 14 amino acids. The germline gives CDR1 DFQATT, CDR2 SNEGSKA (reference sequence). V dropped 0 bases and J dropped 5 bases, with 12 bases sitting between them. The CDR3 DNA reads as TGCAGTGCTAGAGATCCCCTAGTCCAAGATACGCAGTATTTT. The encoded protein is CSARDPLVQDTQYF.

This clonotype was picked up many times. The chain has TRBV3-1 and TRBJ1-2, with TRBD1 identical over 11 bases. Germline CDR1 and CDR2: LGHDT and YNNKEL (reference sequence). The CDR3 runs 13 residues. The V segment lost 6 bases and the J segment 6 bases; nucleotides outside the gene matches: 3. The CDR3: CASRDRGRDGYTF. Here the CDR3 DNA reads TGTGCCAGCAGGGACAGGGGGCGCGATGGCTACACCTTC.

This clonotype was counted at least ten times. This chain uses TRBV20-1 with TRBJ1-2; D perhaps matches TRBD1 (5 bases). CDR3 length: 13 amino acids. V lost 3 bases and J lost 8, with 16 bases in between. Germline V lookup: CDR1 DFQATT, CDR2 SNEGSKA (reference sequence). This CDR3 is CSARGSGTRGYTF. CDR3 nucleotides: TGCAGTGCTAGGGGATCAGGGACTCGGGGCTACACCTTC.

This clonotype appeared many times. This chain uses TRBV5-1 with TRBJ1-1; 8 nucleotides align to TRBD1. CDR1 is SGHRS and CDR2 is YFSETQ in the germline V gene. V dropped 4 bases and J dropped 4; count of bases not matched to a gene: 9. CDR3 length equals 15 residues. CDR3 nucleotide sequence: TGCGCCAGCAGCCCGACGGGACAGGTGGCCACTGAAGCTTTCTTT. This translates into CASSPTGQVATEAFF.

This clonotype was seen repeatedly, ten times or more. The rearrangement uses TRBV12-3 or TRBV12-4 and TRBJ1-1, with 7 bases identical to TRBD1. J gave up 4 bases and V 8 bases, and 7 bases lay outside the gene matches. The CDR3 length is 13 residues. CDR3 sequence (DNA): TGTGCCAGCGGCCGACAGGGACGCACTGAAGCTTTCTTT. Its protein is CASGRQGRTEAFF.

This clonotype was seen repeatedly, ten times or more. The V gene is TRBV2, the J gene TRBJ2-3, with D tentatively TRBD2 (6 bases). The V end was cut by 3 bases, the J end by 6 bases, with 13 bases between. Looked up from germline, CDR1 is SNHLY and CDR2 is FYNNEI. The CDR3 is made up of 14 amino acids. In DNA, the CDR3 is TGTGCCAGCAGTGAGAGACTAGTCGGTGATACGCAGTATTTT. It yields the protein CASSERLVGDTQYF.

The chain uses TRBV11-2 and TRBJ2-1, with D perhaps TRBD1 (5 bases). Trimming pared 1 base from V and 7 bases from J, leaving 14 bases between. Germline V gene sequence: CDR1 SGHAT, CDR2 FQNNGV. There are 15 residues in the CDR3. CDR3 DNA sequence: TGTGCCAGCAGCTTAGTGATGGGGCTGGGGAATGAGCAGTTCTTC. It is translated as CASSLVMGLGNEQFF.

This clonotype was observed at least ten times. The gene calls are TRBV5-1 and TRBJ1-1; 9 bases are a match to TRBD1. V shed 4 bases and J 5 bases; nucleotides not matched to a gene: 6. Germline V gene lookup returns CDR1 SGHRS and CDR2 YFSETQ. The CDR3 extends over 14 amino acids. This CDR3 is CASSPDRGGTEAFF. The CDR3 DNA sequence: TGCGCCAGCAGCCCGGACAGGGGTGGTACTGAAGCTTTCTTT.

This clonotype was seen ten or more times. The gene calls are TRBV20-1 and TRBJ2-7; D is perhaps TRBD1 or TRBD2 (6 bases each). V shed 3 bases and J shed 1 base, with 13 bases lying between them. CDR3 length equals 14 residues. Germline V CDR1 and CDR2: DFQATT, SNEGSKA (reference sequence). CDR3 nucleotide sequence: TGCAGTGCTAGTGGGGGGCGGAGGTCCTACGAGCAGTACTTC. Amino acids: CSASGGRRSYEQYF.

This clonotype was recorded many times. The rearrangement uses TRBV5-1 and TRBJ1-2; D is perhaps TRBD1 (6 bases). From germline, CDR1 is SGHRS and CDR2 YFSETQ. Trimming stripped 7 bases from V and 6 bases from J, with 16 bases between. The CDR3 has 13 residues. The CDR3 bases are TGCGCCAGCGGAATGTCGACAGGAGATGGCTACACCTTC. It encodes CASGMSTGDGYTF.

This clonotype occurred many times. The V gene is TRBV5-1, the J gene TRBJ2-3; TRBD2 aligns across 11 bases. Trimming at V came to 7 bases and at J to 2 bases, leaving 3 bases not matched to a gene. This CDR3 spans 14 amino acids. The germline CDR1 and CDR2 sequences are SGHRS and YFSETQ. DNA for the CDR3: TGCGCCAGCCTTAGCGGGGGGGCCACAGATACGCAGTATTTT. Amino acid sequence: CASLSGGATDTQYF. Together with reference TRBV5-1 and TRBJ2-3, the CDR3 gives the full variable domain: KAGVTQTPRYLIKTRGQQVTLSCSPISGHRSVSWYQQTPGQGLQFLFEYFSETQRNKGNFPGRFSGRQFSNSRSEMNVSTLELGDSALYLCASLSGGATDTQYFGPGTRLTVL.